This is a list of T cell receptor beta chains from one sample in a study of chemoradiotherapy in HPV16-positive cancers. Only in-frame clones appear in the TCRdb table, and some are missing; sequencing was by immunoSEQ multiplex PCR. The sample includes fewer than 25,000 clones, roughly 66% seen only once; the top ten take roughly 2.5%. The sample was taken from a patient who underwent chemoradiotherapy. The receptors were sampled from a human donor with HPV-associated anogenital cancer. CDR3s include the opening cysteine and the closing phenylalanine or tryptophan. Each record gives: V gene, J gene, D gene, clone size, CDR3 DNA, CDR3 protein. The D gene is left open where the match is weak. A row's size may be missing; if present it is once, few, many or a size class.

>TRBV28|TRBJ2-5|NA|NA
TGTGCCAGCAGTTTCTCAGTACAAGGGGGAGGGGTGAGGGAGACCCAGTACTTC
CASSFSVQGGGVRETQYF
>TRBV2|TRBJ2-3|NA|NA
TGTGCCAGCAGTGAGGTTAAAACCAGCACAGATACGCAGTATTTT
CASSEVKTSTDTQYF
>TRBV7-8|TRBJ2-1|NA|once
TGTGCCAGCAGCGCGGGGGCCTCCTACAATGAGCAGTTCTTC
CASSAGASYNEQFF
>TRBV6-1|TRBJ1-2|NA|NA
TGTGCCAGCAGTGAGCCAGCGAACTATGGCTACACCTTC
CASSEPANYGYTF
>TRBV7-6|TRBJ2-7|NA|NA
TGTGCCAGCAGCTTAGCGGGGCAGGGCCCTGCCGAGCAGTACTTC
CASSLAGQGPAEQYF
>TRBV2|TRBJ1-1|NA|few
TGTGCCAGCAGTGCAGTACAAAACAGGCACACTGAAGCTTTCTTT
CASSAVQNRHTEAFF
>TRBV9|TRBJ1-3|NA|NA
TGTGCCAGCAGCGTAGTAGACGGGGACCCTGGAAACACCATATATTTT
CASSVVDGDPGNTIYF
>TRBV28|TRBJ1-1|TRBD1|NA
TGTGCCAGCAAGACAGGGGGTAACACTGAAGCTTTCTTT
CASKTGGNTEAFF
>TRBV11-2|TRBJ2-5|NA|NA
TGTGCCAGCAGCTCTCAGGGTTTTTTCCAAGAGACCCAGTACTTC
CASSSQGFFQETQYF
>TRBV21-1|TRBJ2-7|NA|NA
TGTGCCAGCAGCAAAGAGTCGGCGGGAAATCCCTACGAGCAGTACTTC
CASSKESAGNPYEQYF
>TRBV5-4|TRBJ2-5|NA|NA
TGTGCCAGCAGCTTATTCCAGGGGACCCAGTACTTC
CASSLFQGTQYF
>TRBV14|TRBJ2-5|NA|NA
TGTGCCAGCAGCCACAGGGGGGGAGAGACCCAGTACTTC
CASSHRGGETQYF
>TRBV4-1|TRBJ2-1|NA|few
TGCGCCAGCAGCCTCTCCTTGGGGACCGACAATGAGCAGTTCTTC
CASSLSLGTDNEQFF
>TRBV9|TRBJ1-1|NA|NA
TGTGCCAGCAGCCCATACAGGGTGAGTGAAGCTTTCTTT
CASSPYRVSEAFF
>TRBV9|TRBJ2-7|NA|NA
TGTGCCAGCAGCGTAGCTACGGGCAGGGGATACGAGCAGTACTTC
CASSVATGRGYEQYF
>TRBV6-1|TRBJ2-2|NA|few
TGTGCCAGCAGTGAAAGACTGACCGGGGAGCTGTTTTTT
CASSERLTGELFF
>TRBV18|TRBJ2-5|NA|NA
TGTGCCAGCTCACAAAACGCACTTGATGGCCAGTACTTC
CASSQNALDGQYF
>TRBV18|TRBJ1-5|TRBD1|few
TGTGCCAGCTCCGAGACAGGGTCGGAGCAGCCCCAGCATTTT
CASSETGSEQPQHF
>TRBV7-9|TRBJ2-7|NA|NA
TGTGCCAGCAGCTTAGGACAGCGCTACGAGCAGTACTTC
CASSLGQRYEQYF
>TRBV4-2|TRBJ1-1|NA|NA
TGTGCCAGCAGCCAAGATGGCGGAGAAGCTTTCTTT
CASSQDGGEAFF
>TRBV5-1|TRBJ2-1|NA|NA
TGCGCCAGCAGCTTAGGGGGTAATGGCGATGAGCAGTTCTTC
CASSLGGNGDEQFF
>TRBV28|TRBJ1-1|TRBD1|NA
TGTGCCAGCAGTCGTAGGGACAGGGGCCCCGCAAGAGCTTTCTTT
CASSRRDRGPARAFF
>TRBV27|TRBJ2-3|TRBD1|NA
TGTGCCAGCAGCCAGGCAGGGACAGTTCCCACAGATACGCAGTATTTT
CASSQAGTVPTDTQYF
>TRBV6-4|TRBJ2-1|TRBD2|few
TGTGCCAGCAGTGAGCGGGAGAGTGGGAATGAGCAGTTCTTC
CASSERESGNEQFF